This T cell receptor beta chain was captured in a study of shared clonotypes between healthy human individuals. In the study overall: CD8 memory received one plate per donor, CD8 naive two, CD4 memory three and CD4 naive three.

Naive-designated CD8 cells lacked CD45RO, were positively enriched for CCR7, and omitted terminally differentiated effector memory CD45RA+ cells. Here immunoSEQ multiplex PCR was the method, and the copy in TCRdb shows in-frame clones only, minus some. The sample includes nearly 600,000 clones, less than 97% of them seen just once. The germline gives CDR1 MGHRA, CDR2 YSYEKL. The CDR3 is 16 amino acids. The ends were cut back, 4 bases at V and 5 bases at J, with 20 bases in the middle. Sequenced sample: naive CD8+ T cells sorted from blood. The chain couples TRBV4-1 to TRBJ1-1; possible D gene TRBD1, 5 bases. This clonotype was sampled from a woman in her thirties in good health. In nucleotides, the CDR3 is TGCGCCAGCAGCCCGTCGGACATATTATTAATTACTGAAGCTTTCTTT. Translation gives CASSPSDILLITEAFF.